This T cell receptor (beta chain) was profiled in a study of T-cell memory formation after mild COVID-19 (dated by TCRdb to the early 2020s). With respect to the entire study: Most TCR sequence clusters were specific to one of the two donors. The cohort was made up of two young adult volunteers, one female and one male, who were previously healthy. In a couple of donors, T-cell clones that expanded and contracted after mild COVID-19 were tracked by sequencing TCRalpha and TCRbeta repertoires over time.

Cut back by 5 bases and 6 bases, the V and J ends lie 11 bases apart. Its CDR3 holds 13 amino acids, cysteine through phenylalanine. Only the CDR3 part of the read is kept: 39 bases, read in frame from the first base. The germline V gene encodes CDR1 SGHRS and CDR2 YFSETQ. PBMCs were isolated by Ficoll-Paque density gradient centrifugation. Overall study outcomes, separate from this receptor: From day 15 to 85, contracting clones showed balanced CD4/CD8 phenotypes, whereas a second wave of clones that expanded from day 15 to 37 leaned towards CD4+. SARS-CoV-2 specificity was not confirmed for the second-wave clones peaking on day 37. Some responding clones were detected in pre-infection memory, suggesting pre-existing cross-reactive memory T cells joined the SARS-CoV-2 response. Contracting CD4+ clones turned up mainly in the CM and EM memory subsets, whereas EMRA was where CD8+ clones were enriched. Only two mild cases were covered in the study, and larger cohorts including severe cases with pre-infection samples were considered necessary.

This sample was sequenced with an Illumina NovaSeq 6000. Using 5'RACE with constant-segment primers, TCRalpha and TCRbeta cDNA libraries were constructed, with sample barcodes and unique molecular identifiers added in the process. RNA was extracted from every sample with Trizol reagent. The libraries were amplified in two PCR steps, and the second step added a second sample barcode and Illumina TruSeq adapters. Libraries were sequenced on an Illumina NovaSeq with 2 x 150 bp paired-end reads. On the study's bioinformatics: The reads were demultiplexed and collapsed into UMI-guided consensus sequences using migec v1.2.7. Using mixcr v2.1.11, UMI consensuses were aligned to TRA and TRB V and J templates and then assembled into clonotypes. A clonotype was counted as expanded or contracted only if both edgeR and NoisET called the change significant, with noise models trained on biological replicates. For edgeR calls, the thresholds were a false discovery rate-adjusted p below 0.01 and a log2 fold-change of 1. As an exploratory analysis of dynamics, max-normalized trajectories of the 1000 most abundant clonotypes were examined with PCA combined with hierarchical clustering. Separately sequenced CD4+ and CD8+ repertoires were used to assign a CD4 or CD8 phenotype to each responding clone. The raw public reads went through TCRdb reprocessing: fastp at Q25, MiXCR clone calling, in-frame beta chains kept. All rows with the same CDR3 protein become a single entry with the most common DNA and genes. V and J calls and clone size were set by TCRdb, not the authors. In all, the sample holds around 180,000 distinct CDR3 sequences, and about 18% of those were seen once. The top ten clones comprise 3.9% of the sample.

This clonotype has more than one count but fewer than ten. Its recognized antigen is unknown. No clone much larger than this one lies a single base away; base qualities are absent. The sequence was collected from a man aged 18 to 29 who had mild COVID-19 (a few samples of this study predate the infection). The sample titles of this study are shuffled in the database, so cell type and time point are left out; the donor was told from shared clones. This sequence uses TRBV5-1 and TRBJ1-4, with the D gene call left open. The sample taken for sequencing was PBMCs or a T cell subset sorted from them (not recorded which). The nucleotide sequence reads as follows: TGCGCCAGCAGACCGACCGGGGATGAAAAACTGTTTTTT. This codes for CASRPTGDEKLFF.